This T cell receptor (beta chain) is drawn from a study of T cell responses to AZD1222 COVID-19 vaccine. Findings and limits, study-wide: Regions 160-218 and 743-854 dominated among vaccine-associated CD4 TCRs spanning spike.

This CDR3 comprises 16 residues. The germline gives CDR1 SNHLY, CDR2 FYNNEI. The trim removed 8 bases at V and 0 bases at J, leaving 11 bases unmatched. Second doses that came at about 4 or about 12 weeks were put together. Note on this clone: Its matching antigen is unknown.

The assay was immunoSEQ multiplex PCR, and TCRdb's table has in-frame clones only and misses some. The table shows about 86,000 clones, with roughly 90% occurring only once. The V call is TRBV2, the J call TRBJ2-7, with 9 bases aligning to TRBD1. Sequenced here: peripheral blood, sampled 28 days after the second AZD1222 dose. The source is an adult who received the AZD1222 COVID-19 vaccine. Written as DNA, the CDR3 is TGTGCCAGCTTCCTGGCTCCGGACAGGGGCTCCTACGAGCAGTACTTC. Its translation: CASFLAPDRGSYEQYF.